The T cell receptor beta chain under discussion was sequenced for a study of OX40 agonist ivuxolimab in advanced cancers. TCRdb keeps only in-frame clones here, not all; method: immunoSEQ multiplex PCR. The data show around 80,000 clones, with around 87% seen just once and 2% to 3% held by the top ten. CDR1 SGDLS and CDR2 YYNGEE come from the germline V gene. J lost 7 bases, V lost 0 bases, and 5 bases had no gene match. The CDR3 has 15 amino acids. This TCR derives from an adult with an advanced solid tumor such as melanoma, head and neck, liver or kidney cancer. This chain connects TRBV9 to TRBJ1-4, with 8 bases that match TRBD1. The specimen was CD4+ or CD8+ T cells sorted from blood, collected in a trial of the OX40 agonist ivuxolimab. The CDR3 coding sequence is TGTGCCAGCAGCGTAGCACAGGGGGAAGGTGAAAAACTGTTTTTT. It encodes CASSVAQGEGEKLFF. Full variable domain (rest looked up from reference TRBV9 and TRBJ1-4): DSGVTQTPKHLITATGQRVTLRCSPRSGDLSVYWYQQSLDQGLQFLIQYYNGEERAKGNILERFSAQQFPDLHSELNLSSLELGDSALYFCASSVAQGEGEKLFFGSGTQLSVL.